The 9 T cell receptor beta chains listed next were all sequenced from one sample in a study of beta chain features in type 1 diabetes. Since all of the isolated RNA was reverse transcribed, expressed TCRB transcripts were what got sequenced. Clones were read by immunoSEQ multiplex PCR, and TCRdb kept only the in-frame ones, dropping some. The table lists some 900,000 clones, 17% of them singletons. The source material was naive CD4+ T cells from blood. The source is a woman aged 18-35 years in good health.

The rearrangement joins TRBV7-2 to TRBJ2-5; 7 nucleotides line up with TRBD2. The germline CDR1 and CDR2 sequences are SGHTA and FQGNSA. V dropped 3 bases and J dropped 6; count of bases not matched to a gene: 7. The CDR3 runs to 14 residues. The CDR3 spells CASSLGSGPKTQYF. The DNA of the CDR3 is TGTGCCAGCAGCTTGGGTAGCGGGCCCAAGACCCAGTACTTC.

The J gene is TRBJ1-2, the V gene TRBV27; 12 positions agree with TRBD1. This CDR3 comprises 15 residues. CDR1 and CDR2 from the germline V gene are MNHEY and SMNVEV (reference sequence). The V segment lost 7 bases and the J segment 8 bases; nucleotides outside the gene matches: 11. CDR3 bases: TGTGCCAGCACTAAAACCGGGACAGGGGGCTTGGGCTACACCTTC. Translated: CASTKTGTGGLGYTF.

This clone was found a few times. The gene calls are TRBV28 and TRBJ1-3; D gene ambiguous. Trimming shortened V by 2 bases and J by 2 bases, and 7 bases separated the two germline ends. CDR1 and CDR2 from the germline V gene are MDHEN and SYDVKM. The CDR3 contains 14 residues. Here the CDR3 reads CASSLVGPGNTIYF. CDR3 nucleotide sequence: TGTGCCAGCAGTTTAGTTGGACCTGGAAACACCATATATTTT.

The rearrangement joins TRBV4-2 to TRBJ1-2; D may be TRBD1 (5 bases). The CDR3 has 16 amino acids. Looked up from germline, CDR1 is LGHNA and CDR2 is YNFKEQ. Trimming took off 0 bases at V and 8 bases at J, with 19 bases between the two ends. This chain's CDR3 is CASSQDTGRAYSGYTF. The CDR3 region has the DNA TGTGCCAGCAGCCAAGATACGGGACGGGCGTATTCAGGCTACACCTTC.

The chain is built from TRBV6-6 and TRBJ2-3; D not certain. Germline assignment: CDR1 MNHNY and CDR2 SVGAGI (reference sequence). The CDR3 runs 15 residues. V was cut by 5 bases and J by 5 bases, with 17 bases left in between. Here the CDR3 reads CASSPLDSSRDTQYF. In DNA, the CDR3 is TGTGCCAGCAGTCCGTTGGATAGTTCAAGAGATACGCAGTATTTT.

A few counts support this clone. The rearrangement links TRBV18 to TRBJ2-1, with 7 positions matching TRBD2. Germline V gives CDR1 KGHSH, CDR2 LQKENI. This CDR3 contains 15 residues. J lost 2 bases, V lost 4 bases, and 5 bases had no gene match. CDR3 nucleotide sequence: TGTGCCAGCTCACTCCTAACTAGCGCCTACAATGAGCAGTTCTTC. Translating gives CASSLLTSAYNEQFF.

This clone was seen only a few times. V is TRBV7-3 and J is TRBJ2-3, with TRBD2 identical over 8 bases. Germline V gene lookup returns CDR1 SGHTA and CDR2 FQGTGA. The length of the CDR3 is 15 residues. Trimming at V came to 2 bases and at J to 2 bases, leaving 3 bases not matched to a gene. CDR3 coding DNA: TGTGCCAGCAGCTTAGCCGGGAGGGCCACAGATACGCAGTATTTT. It is translated as CASSLAGRATDTQYF.

This clone has just a few counts. This sequence joins TRBV7-2 and TRBJ2-1; D is ambiguous. CDR1 and CDR2 (germline): SGHTA, FQGNSA. The V end was cut by 3 bases, the J end by 6 bases, with 12 bases between. The CDR3 extends over 14 amino acids. CDR3 bases: TGTGCCAGCAGCTTGGATATGGGGATCAATGAGCAGTTCTTC. Translation gives CASSLDMGINEQFF.

This clone occurred a few times. V and J are TRBV9 and TRBJ2-3; D is perhaps TRBD1 (6 bases). The CDR3 is made up of 14 amino acids. CDR1 is SGDLS, CDR2 YYNGEE, per germline. Trimming shortened V by 0 bases and J by 1 base, and 6 bases separated the two germline ends. DNA of the CDR3: TGTGCCAGCAGCGTAGACAGGGGCACAGATACGCAGTATTTT. Translated: CASSVDRGTDTQYF.